This passage covers 25 T cell receptor beta chains from one sample sequenced in a study of vaccination effects on CD4 cells after COVID-19. Their antigens remain unidentified. Repertoires were generated with immunoSEQ multiplex PCR, while TCRdb's copy carries only in-frame clones and drops some. The sample holds fewer than 65,000 clones, less than 80% seen once. ViraFEST assay sequencing came after antigen-specific CD4+ T cells were expanded with viral peptide pools. Cultured cells yielded isolated CD4+ T cells after more than nine days. The vaccine recipients had no prior SARS-CoV-2 infection, with negative nucleocapsid antibodies. This material consisted of CD4+ T cells from PBMCs cultured with HCoV-OC43 spike peptides, taken before COVID-19 vaccination. Subset meaning: HCoV-OC43 spike overlapping peptide pool stimulation. These receptors were collected from a human donor who received a COVID-19 vaccine.

The J gene is TRBJ1-1, the V gene TRBV19, with no clear D. Germline V gene data show CDR1 as LNHDA and CDR2 as SQIVND (reference sequence). The CDR3 length is 15 residues. V was cut by 1 base and J by 1 base, with 10 bases left in between. In DNA, the CDR3 is TGTGCCAGTAGTATAGGAGGCATGCGGAACACTGAAGCTTTCTTT. This encodes CASSIGGMRNTEAFF.

In this sample, this clone turned up a few times. The genes are TRBV18 and TRBJ2-3; 11 bases match TRBD1. Trimming removed 3 bases from V and 3 bases from J; junction bases left unmatched: 2. CDR1 KGHSH and CDR2 LQKENI come from the germline V gene. This CDR3 region has 15 residues. The CDR3 DNA reads TGTGCCAGCTCACCCGGGACAGGGGGTACAGATACGCAGTATTTT. It codes for CASSPGTGGTDTQYF.

The rearrangement uses TRBV6-1 and TRBJ1-2; TRBD1 might be the D (5 bases). CDR1 and CDR2 (germline): MNHNS, SASEGT. Trimming left V 0 bases short and J 2 bases short, with 7 bases between. This CDR3 has 14 residues. The CDR3 coding sequence is TGTGCCAGCAGTGAAGCGGGGGGAAACTATGGCTACACCTTC. It specifies CASSEAGGNYGYTF.

The gene calls are TRBV24-1 and TRBJ2-2; D is ambiguous. This CDR3 has 13 residues. The ends were cut back, 1 base at V and 7 bases at J, with 6 bases in the middle. Germline assignment: CDR1 KGHDR and CDR2 SFDVKD. The CDR3 region is CATSDFGVGELFF. The CDR3 nucleotides are TGTGCCACCAGTGATTTTGGAGTCGGGGAGCTGTTTTTT.

This chain joins TRBV5-8 and TRBJ1-4; D unclear. The CDR3 totals 14 residues. V lost 0 bases, J lost 5 bases, and 8 bases lay in between. Per germline, CDR1 SGHTS and CDR2 YDEGEE. CDR3 bases: TGTGCCAGCAGCTTGGGGTCAGAGAATGAAAAACTGTTTTTT. Protein product: CASSLGSENEKLFF.

The chain links TRBV6-5 to TRBJ1-1; TRBD1 agrees at 7 bases. Germline values: CDR1 MNHEY, CDR2 SVGAGI. The trim removed 5 bases at V and 13 bases at J, leaving 13 bases unmatched. This CDR3 contains 13 residues. The CDR3 is CASSLTPDRVGFF. In nucleotides, the CDR3 is TGTGCCAGCAGTCTCACCCCTGACAGGGTGGGTTTCTTT.

The chain links TRBV4-3 to TRBJ2-7, with no clear D. In germline, CDR1 is LGHNA, CDR2 YSLEER. Trimming took off 4 bases at V and 7 bases at J, with 11 bases between the two ends. The CDR3 sequence is 12 residues long. The CDR3 sequence: CASSLRRPEQYV. DNA of the CDR3: TGCGCCAGCAGCCTTCGACGGCCAGAGCAGTACGTC.

The chain combines TRBV18 with TRBJ2-3, with a possible D match to TRBD1 (5 bases). CDR1 is KGHSH and CDR2 is LQKENI in the germline V gene. The V gene lost 3 bases and the J gene lost 6 bases, with 10 bases spanning the gap. The CDR3 spans 13 residues. The CDR3 region has the DNA TGTGCCAGCTCACCCCAGGGTAGGGATACGCAGTATTTT. It translates to CASSPQGRDTQYF.

The chain carries TRBV30 and TRBJ1-4, with 11 bases aligning to TRBD1. V was clipped by 2 bases and J by 7 bases; unmatched bases: 3. The CDR3 has 14 residues. Per the germline V gene, CDR1 is GTSNPN and CDR2 is SVGIG (reference sequence). CDR3 sequence reads: CAWSSGTGGEKLFF. DNA of the CDR3: TGTGCCTGGAGTTCCGGGACAGGGGGTGAAAAACTGTTTTTT. The full variable domain, with the rest looked up from reference TRBV30 and TRBJ1-4, is SQTIHQWPATLVQPVGSPLSLECTVEGTSNPNLYWYRQAAGRGLQLLFYSVGIGQISSEVPQNLSASRPQDRQFILSSKKLLLSDSGFYLCAWSSGTGGEKLFFGSGTQLSVL.

The CDR3 reads CASSTDTSTGETQYF. The CDR3 DNA follows: TGCGCCAGCAGCACTGACACTTCTACAGGAGAGACCCAGTACTTC. V is TRBV5-1 and J is TRBJ2-5; perhaps TRBD1 as D (5 bases). The CDR3 extends over 15 amino acids. Germline assignment: CDR1 SGHRS and CDR2 YFSETQ. The germline V and J ends were trimmed by 4 bases and 4 bases, with 17 bases remaining between them.

This chain links TRBV7-6 with TRBJ1-6; 7 positions agree with TRBD1. Looked up from germline, CDR1 is SGHVS and CDR2 is FNYEAQ. V trimming: 5 bases; J trimming: 9 bases; junction bases outside the gene matches: 19. The CDR3 sequence is 18 residues long. The CDR3 loop is CASSTGPGTANWISPLHF. The CDR3 DNA reads TGTGCCAGCAGCACCGGTCCCGGGACAGCGAACTGGATTTCACCCCTCCACTTT.

This clone was recorded a few times. The chain joins TRBV6-5 to TRBJ2-2; 7 nucleotides align to TRBD2. CDR1 and CDR2 (germline): MNHEY, SVGAGI. V was pared by 0 bases and J by 5 bases, with 3 bases of the junction left unmatched. This CDR3 has 15 amino acids. CDR3 DNA: TGTGCCAGCAGTTACTCCAGGGAGGGGACCGGGGAGCTGTTTTTT. Protein product: CASSYSREGTGELFF.

This clone was recorded once. The J gene is TRBJ2-2, the V gene TRBV5-1; 9 nucleotides line up with TRBD1. The CDR3 covers 16 residues. Per germline, CDR1 SGHRS and CDR2 YFSETQ. V trimming: 4 bases; J trimming: 4 bases; junction bases outside the gene matches: 8. CDR3 residues: CASSLTGQGVTGELFF. In DNA, the CDR3 is TGCGCCAGCAGCCTCACGGGACAGGGAGTCACCGGGGAGCTGTTTTTT.

This chain links TRBV18 with TRBJ2-7; 7 bases fit TRBD1. CDR3 size: 13 residues. The V gene's germline CDR1 is KGHSH and CDR2 LQKENI. V was pared by 4 bases and J by 2 bases, with 2 bases of the junction left unmatched. The CDR3 region has the DNA TGTGCCAGCTCACGGACAGGAACCTACGAGCAGTACGTC. Protein: CASSRTGTYEQYV.

This clone was recorded only once. The sample has other DNA sequences that encode this CDR3 too. The V call is TRBV6-1, the J call TRBJ1-1; no clear D gene. From germline, CDR1 is MNHNS and CDR2 SASEGT. Trimming left V 2 bases short and J 3 bases short, with 4 bases between. The CDR3 is made up of 12 amino acids. The CDR3 DNA sequence: TGTGCCAGCAGTGAACCGTACACTGAAGCTTTCTTT. This translates into CASSEPYTEAFF.

The chain recombines TRBV6-6 with TRBJ2-5, with D perhaps matching TRBD2 (7 bases). This CDR3 has 16 residues. Trimming left V 8 bases short and J 1 base short, with 20 bases between. Germline assignment: CDR1 MNHNY and CDR2 SVGAGI (reference sequence). CDR3 region: CASALGGGPVQETQYF. The CDR3 DNA reads as TGTGCCAGCGCCCTTGGGGGGGGCCCCGTCCAAGAGACCCAGTACTTC.

This chain uses TRBV28 with TRBJ2-3; a possible D gene is TRBD2 (5 bases). Germline V gene data show CDR1 as MDHEN and CDR2 as SYDVKM. The CDR3 has 15 amino acids. V was clipped by 2 bases and J by 3 bases, with 12 bases between them. The CDR3 loop reads CASSLRGPGTDTQYF. As DNA, the CDR3 is TGTGCCAGCAGTTTACGGGGTCCGGGTACAGATACGCAGTATTTT.

This sequence joins TRBV27 and TRBJ2-7, with D unresolved. V was trimmed by 0 bases and J by 6 bases, leaving 15 bases between them. The CDR3 has 15 amino acids. Germline V gives CDR1 MNHEY, CDR2 SMNVEV (reference sequence). The CDR3 region has the DNA TGTGCCAGCAGTTTATCGGGCCATGACTTGTTCGAGCAGTACGTC. The encoded protein is CASSLSGHDLFEQYV.

The chain joins TRBV7-2 to TRBJ1-2; no reliable D call. CDR1 and CDR2 from the germline V gene are SGHTA and FQGNSA. The V end was cut by 1 base, the J end by 4 bases, with 10 bases between. This CDR3 is 14 amino acids long. The CDR3 nucleotides are TGTGCCAGCAGCTTAGTACGGTCGGGCTATGGCTACACCTTC. Translated, it gives CASSLVRSGYGYTF.

V and J are TRBV28 and TRBJ1-1; 10 bases fit TRBD1. The CDR3 loop spans 18 amino acids. J gave up 1 base and V 5 bases, and 13 bases lay outside the gene matches. Per germline, CDR1 MDHEN and CDR2 SYDVKM. The CDR3 loop reads CASSTTGQGKGGNTEAFF. In nucleotides, the CDR3 is TGTGCCAGCAGTACCACGGGACAGGGGAAAGGGGGGAACACTGAAGCTTTCTTT. Full variable domain (remainder filled in from reference TRBV28 and TRBJ1-1): DVKVTQSSRYLVKRTGEKVFLECVQDMDHENMFWYRQDPGLGLRLIYFSYDVKMKEKGDIPEGYSVSREKKERFSLILESASTNQTSMYLCASSTTGQGKGGNTEAFFGQGTRLTVV.

This clone turned up a few times. The chain couples TRBV5-6 to TRBJ2-7; D ambiguous. CDR3 length equals 14 residues. Germline lookup yields CDR1 SGHDT and CDR2 YYEEEE. V was shortened by 3 bases and J by 6 bases, with 16 bases between the two germline ends. In DNA form, the CDR3 reads TGTGCCAGCAGCTGGAGTACCCTTAGTGGCGAGCAGTACGTC. Translating gives CASSWSTLSGEQYV.

This clone was found once. This rearrangement joins TRBV5-8 to TRBJ2-5; 10 bases line up with TRBD2. CDR1 is SGHTS and CDR2 is YDEGEE in the germline V gene. V was pared by 0 bases and J by 4 bases, with 6 bases of the junction left unmatched. The CDR3 has 16 amino acids. CDR3 residues: CASSLGLAGEGETQYF. CDR3 DNA: TGTGCCAGCAGCTTGGGCCTAGCGGGGGAAGGAGAGACCCAGTACTTC.

This chain uses TRBV12-3 or TRBV12-4 with TRBJ1-2, with 9 bases aligning to TRBD1. The CDR3 consists of 13 residues. Trimming took 6 bases from V and 6 from J; bases not matched to a gene: 5. CDR3: CASRKTGGDGYTF. The CDR3 DNA is TGTGCCAGCAGAAAGACAGGGGGGGATGGCTACACCTTC.

The chain joins TRBV7-8 to TRBJ1-5; maybe TRBD1 (5 bases). Trimming removed 5 bases from V and 6 bases from J, with 14 bases in between. Germline V gene data show CDR1 as SGHVS and CDR2 as FQNEAQ. This CDR3 region has 14 residues. The CDR3 loop reads CASSLAAGGQPQHF. Written as DNA, the CDR3 is TGTGCCAGCAGCCTTGCGGCGGGGGGTCAGCCCCAGCATTTT.

V and J are TRBV4-2 and TRBJ1-2, with D perhaps TRBD1 (6 bases). Trimming removed 4 bases at V and 2 bases at J, with 14 bases between. Germline V gene data show CDR1 as LGHNA and CDR2 as YNFKEQ. This CDR3 has 15 residues. CDR3 amino acids: CASSLLPQGNYGYTF. The CDR3 nucleotides read TGTGCCAGCAGCCTACTCCCTCAGGGGAACTATGGCTACACCTTC.